Shown below are 5 T cell receptor beta chains from a single sample sequenced in a study of T cells after yellow fever vaccination. TCRdb re-called the 5' RACE reads with MiXCR, one entry per CDR3 protein. Counted here are about 180,000 distinct CDR3 sequences, about 6% occurring once; the ten biggest clones make up nearly 3%. Sequences were derived from CD4+ T cells sorted from PBMCs, sampled on the day of the first yellow fever vaccination. Receptor source: a man aged 18 to 30 who received the YFV17D yellow fever vaccine.

This clonotype has only a few counts. CDR3 bases: TGTGCCAGCAGCCATGGGGGGAAGGGAACCTACAATGAGCAGTTCTTC. Its translation is CASSHGGKGTYNEQFF. This chain joins TRBV4-2 and TRBJ2-1, with D perhaps matching TRBD2 (6 bases). Trimming left V 3 bases short and J 2 bases short, with 14 bases between. Looked up from germline, CDR1 is LGHNA and CDR2 is YNFKEQ. The CDR3 extends over 16 amino acids.

This clonotype has a count of ten or more. The chain has TRBV29-1 and TRBJ2-3, with D perhaps matching TRBD1 or TRBD2 (5 bases each). CDR3 length equals 15 residues. V was trimmed by 6 bases and J by 1 base, leaving 17 bases between them. Germline V gene data show CDR1 as SQVTM and CDR2 as ANQGSEA. The CDR3 nucleotides are TGCAGCGTACGAAAGGCCCTGGGGGGCACAGATACGCAGTATTTT. Translated: CSVRKALGGTDTQYF.

CDR3 DNA: TGTGCCAGCAGCAGCGCGGAGGGCCCACTCAATGAGCAGTTCTTC. Its protein is CASSSAEGPLNEQFF. J is TRBJ2-1 and V is TRBV27; the D gene is possibly TRBD2 (6 bases). Trimming shortened V by 6 bases and J by 6 bases, and 18 bases separated the two germline ends. Germline lookup yields CDR1 MNHEY and CDR2 SMNVEV (reference sequence). This CDR3 contains 15 residues.

This clonotype has at least ten counts. The chain recombines TRBV24-1 with TRBJ2-7, with D maybe TRBD2 (5 bases). V was shortened by 9 bases and J by 1 base, with 15 bases between the two germline ends. Germline V CDR1 and CDR2: KGHDR, SFDVKD. CDR3 length: 14 residues. The CDR3 nucleotides are TGTGCCACCCTGGAGGCGATGGGGTCCTACGAGCAGTACGTC. This gives the protein CATLEAMGSYEQYV.

This clonotype was observed many times. The rearrangement uses TRBV3-1 and TRBJ2-7; tentatively, D is TRBD1 or TRBD2 (5 bases each). CDR1 is LGHDT, CDR2 YNNKEL, per germline (reference sequence). V lost 1 base and J 2 bases, leaving 15 bases between the germline ends. The CDR3 length is 16 residues. The CDR3 sequence: CASSQVPGTGTYEQYF. CDR3 nucleotides: TGTGCCAGCAGCCAAGTCCCCGGGACGGGAACCTACGAGCAGTACTTC.